The sequence of this T cell receptor beta chain was determined in a study of T-cell memory formation after mild COVID-19. Study at large: Largely, TCR clusters stayed within a single donor.

It was 5'RACE with constant-segment primers that produced the TCR alpha and TCR beta cDNA libraries, which carried sample barcodes and UMIs. TCRdb called the 5' RACE reads again in MiXCR, with one record for every CDR3 protein. The repertoire holds 50,000 or so distinct CDR3 sequences, with approximately 9% as singletons. This clonotype was seen a few times. Its antigen remains unknown. The CDR3 length is 13 residues. V dropped 4 bases and J dropped 5 bases, with 9 bases sitting between them. The germline CDR1 and CDR2 sequences are SGDLS and YYNGEE. Regarding the study as a whole: That cross-reactive memory joined was suggested by some responding clones appearing in pre-infection memory.

The sample consisted of PBMCs or a T cell subset sorted from them (not recorded which). This TCR was sampled from an adult woman who had mild COVID-19 (a few samples of this study predate the infection). Cell type and time point are not known. The genes are TRBV9 and TRBJ2-2; D is perhaps TRBD1 or TRBD2 (5 bases each). The CDR3 coding sequence is TGTGCCAGCAGCAATGGGGGAACCGGGGAGCTGTTTTTT. Its translation: CASSNGGTGELFF.